The 29 T cell receptor beta chains listed next were all sequenced from one sample in a study of CD8 T cells in ankylosing spondylitis. From the 5' RACE reads, TCRdb called clonotypes with MiXCR, one entry per CDR3 protein. The data show 150,000 to 200,000 distinct CDR3 sequences, about 20% seen once. The sample was blood, either unsorted or a sorted T cell fraction (not recorded which). Receptor source: a male donor between 10 and 30 years old with ankylosing spondylitis or in good health (not recorded which).

The chain links TRBV29-1 to TRBJ2-7; 7 nucleotides align to TRBD1. V was clipped by 6 bases and J by 3 bases; unmatched bases: 5. The V gene's germline CDR1 is SQVTM and CDR2 ANQGSEA. The CDR3 has 12 amino acids. CDR3 protein: CSVKGQLYEQYF. CDR3 nucleotide sequence: TGCAGCGTGAAGGGACAGCTCTACGAGCAGTACTTC.

This clonotype was recorded at least ten times. This chain uses TRBV6-1 with TRBJ1-5; unclear D gene. The V gene lost 1 base and the J gene lost 4 bases, with 11 bases spanning the gap. CDR3 size: 15 residues. Germline V gene data show CDR1 as MNHNS and CDR2 as SASEGT. For the CDR3, the DNA is TGTGCCAGCAGTGAAGGCCCTTTAGAAAATCAGCCCCAGCATTTT. Its translation: CASSEGPLENQPQHF.

This clonotype appeared many times. The V call is TRBV6-2 or TRBV6-3, the J call TRBJ2-2, with D tentatively TRBD1 (6 bases). The CDR3 runs to 18 residues. Trimming removed 2 bases from V and 1 base from J, with 17 bases in between. CDR1 is MNHEY and CDR2 is SVGEGT in the germline V gene. The CDR3 here is CASSYLPPGHRNTGELFF. DNA for the CDR3: TGTGCCAGCAGTTACCTCCCCCCGGGACACAGGAACACCGGGGAGCTGTTTTTT.

Many counts were recorded for this clonotype. The CDR3, as DNA: TGTGCCAGCAGTTTCCTTCAAACCCACGGGACAGGGGGTTCCTACGAGCAGTACTTC. Protein: CASSFLQTHGTGGSYEQYF. The chain has TRBV28 and TRBJ2-7; 11 positions match TRBD1. The junction had 14 bases not matched to a gene; V was cut back by 3 bases and J by 1 base. The CDR3 runs to 19 residues. CDR1 is MDHEN, CDR2 SYDVKM, per germline. Together with reference TRBV28 and TRBJ2-7, the CDR3 gives the full variable domain: DVKVTQSSRYLVKRTGEKVFLECVQDMDHENMFWYRQDPGLGLRLIYFSYDVKMKEKGDIPEGYSVSREKKERFSLILESASTNQTSMYLCASSFLQTHGTGGSYEQYFGPGTRLTVT.

This clonotype was seen only a few times. The chain couples TRBV4-2 to TRBJ2-3; TRBD2 aligns across 8 bases. Trimming removed 0 bases from V and 2 bases from J; junction bases left unmatched: 7. The CDR3 spans 17 residues. Germline CDR1 LGHNA, CDR2 YNFKEQ. CDR3 residues: CASSQDRWTSYTDTQYF. Written as DNA, the CDR3 is TGTGCCAGCAGCCAAGATAGGTGGACTAGCTACACAGATACGCAGTATTTT.

This clonotype was counted at least ten times. The chain is built from TRBV29-1 and TRBJ1-5; perhaps TRBD1 as D (6 bases). The CDR3 has 14 amino acids. Germline V CDR1 and CDR2: SQVTM, ANQGSEA. V shed 6 bases and J shed 1 base, with 13 bases lying between them. CDR3 coding DNA: TGCAGCGTGGGGGGGGGCCCAAGCAATCAGCCCCAGCATTTT. Protein: CSVGGGPSNQPQHF.

The V and J genes are TRBV20-1 and TRBJ1-6, with 7 bases lining up with TRBD1. Trimming at V came to 6 bases and at J to 0 bases, leaving 8 bases not matched to a gene. This CDR3 spans 16 amino acids. Germline CDR1 reads DFQATT; CDR2 reads SNEGSKA (reference sequence). The CDR3 DNA sequence: TGCAGTGCGACAGGGTCTACCGGCTCCTATAATTCACCCCTCCACTTT. It specifies CSATGSTGSYNSPLHF.

This clonotype has ten or more counts. One junction end does not reproduce the germline sequence, and a read error may be involved. The genes are TRBV5-8 and TRBJ2-7; perhaps D is TRBD1 or TRBD2 (5 bases each). The germline V gene has CDR1 SGHTS and CDR2 YDEGEE. CDR3 length: 19 residues. The CDR3: CASSFRDLSSPGWSYEQHF. Here the CDR3 DNA reads TGTGCCAGCAGCTTCCGGGACCTCTCCTCCCCGGGTTGGTCCTACGAGCAGCACTTC.

This clonotype was counted ten times or more. The chain combines TRBV20-1 with TRBJ2-1, with 9 nucleotides matching TRBD1. This CDR3 is 16 amino acids long. Germline V gives CDR1 DFQATT, CDR2 SNEGSKA (reference sequence). With V trimmed by 6 bases and J by 5 bases, 14 bases remained unmatched. The CDR3 reads CSAINRGLGANNEQFF. The CDR3 coding sequence is TGCAGTGCCATAAACAGGGGGCTCGGGGCAAACAATGAGCAGTTCTTC.

In this sample, this clonotype turned up many times. V is TRBV11-2 and J is TRBJ2-3, with D possibly being TRBD2 (5 bases). The V end lost 5 bases, the J end lost 2 bases, and 11 bases lay between the germline ends. This CDR3 comprises 14 residues. The V gene's germline CDR1 is SGHAT and CDR2 FQNNGV. The CDR3 DNA reads as TGTGCCAGCAGCCTCGGAGGCGCCACAGATACGCAGTATTTT. Translated: CASSLGGATDTQYF.

This clonotype showed up many times. The V and J genes are TRBV12-3 or TRBV12-4 and TRBJ2-2; D is undetermined. Trimming shortened V by 6 bases and J by 0 bases, and 17 bases separated the two germline ends. This CDR3 has 17 amino acids. The CDR3 region has the DNA TGTGCCAGCAGAACCTCGATCGACCCATCGAACACCGGGGAGCTGTTTTTT. Encoded protein: CASRTSIDPSNTGELFF.

This clonotype occurred many times. The chain is built from TRBV29-1 and TRBJ2-1; 8 nucleotides agree with TRBD1. With 4 bases clipped from V and 3 bases from J, the junction kept 2 bases outside the gene matches. Germline values: CDR1 SQVTM, CDR2 ANQGSEA. The CDR3 has 13 amino acids. The CDR3 loop is CSVGGQVYNEQFF. For the CDR3, the DNA is TGCAGCGTTGGGGGACAGGTCTACAATGAGCAGTTCTTC.

This clonotype came up once. The CDR3 loop is CASSLNGRAADEQFF. DNA for the CDR3: TGCGCCAGCAGCTTGAACGGGAGGGCCGCCGATGAGCAGTTCTTC. The chain couples TRBV5-1 to TRBJ2-1; the match to TRBD2 covers 8 bases. The CDR3 loop spans 15 amino acids. CDR1 SGHRS and CDR2 YFSETQ come from the germline V gene. Trimming at V came to 1 base and at J to 8 bases, leaving 8 bases not matched to a gene.

This clonotype was seen ten or more times. The chain is built from TRBV7-9 and TRBJ2-2; tentative D call: TRBD2 (7 bases). Germline assignment: CDR1 SEHNR and CDR2 FQNEAQ (reference sequence). The CDR3 length is 15 residues. V lost 1 base, J lost 4 bases, and 10 bases lay in between. Written as DNA, the CDR3 is TGTGCCAGCAGCTTAGTCGGGGGGCCCACCGGGGAGCTGTTTTTT. This sequence encodes CASSLVGGPTGELFF.

CDR3 protein: CASSGPISGSQETQYF. The CDR3 nucleotides are TGTGCCAGCAGCGGCCCTATTAGCGGGAGTCAAGAGACCCAGTACTTC. The rearrangement uses TRBV7-6 and TRBJ2-5; 9 bases fit TRBD2. The germline CDR1 and CDR2 sequences are SGHVS and FNYEAQ. The CDR3 runs to 16 residues. With 5 bases clipped from V and 2 bases from J, the junction kept 9 bases outside the gene matches.

The table lists this clonotype with many counts. This chain connects TRBV5-1 to TRBJ2-2; 12 bases align to TRBD1. V lost 1 base, J lost 0 bases, and 4 bases stayed unmatched. Germline V CDR1 and CDR2: SGHRS, YFSETQ. The CDR3 is made up of 18 amino acids. Here the CDR3 reads CASSLRDRGPSNTGELFF. The CDR3 region has the DNA TGCGCCAGCAGCTTGAGGGACAGGGGGCCCTCGAACACCGGGGAGCTGTTTTTT.

This clonotype appeared a few times. The chain combines TRBV18 with TRBJ2-7, with 10 nucleotides matching TRBD2. The CDR3 has 15 amino acids. CDR1 and CDR2 from the germline V gene are KGHSH and LQKENI. With V trimmed by 5 bases and J by 2 bases, 6 bases remained unmatched. CDR3 bases: TGTGCCAGCTCATCGCCTAGCGGGAGCACCTACGAGCAGTACTTC. Translating it yields CASSSPSGSTYEQYF.

In its sample, this clonotype was seen many times. The V call is TRBV6-2 or TRBV6-3, the J call TRBJ2-1; D assignment may be TRBD1 or TRBD2 (5 bases each). The germline gives CDR1 MNHEY, CDR2 SVGEGT. CDR3 length: 18 amino acids. Trimming stripped 7 bases from V and 2 bases from J, with 24 bases between. CDR3 residues: CASKRGGSANLAYNEQFF. CDR3 sequence (DNA): TGTGCCAGCAAAAGGGGTGGGAGCGCTAACCTCGCCTACAATGAGCAGTTCTTC.

The chain employs TRBV7-6 and TRBJ1-2, with TRBD1 identical over 7 bases. The CDR3 runs to 15 residues. The V segment lost 2 bases and the J segment 2 bases; nucleotides outside the gene matches: 5. From germline, CDR1 is SGHVS and CDR2 FNYEAQ. DNA for the CDR3: TGTGCCAGCAGCTTAACGGCAGGGGGGAACTATGGCTACACCTTC. It encodes CASSLTAGGNYGYTF.

There are many counts of this clonotype. V usage is TRBV25-1 and J usage is TRBJ2-1, with TRBD2 matching 10 bases. Unmatched junction bases numbered 7, after V lost 4 bases and J lost 7 bases. The CDR3 has 15 amino acids. From germline, CDR1 is MGHDK and CDR2 SYGVNS. In DNA, the CDR3 is TGTGCCAGCAGTGCCCAATATAGCGGGAGGAATGAGCAGTTCTTC. Protein product: CASSAQYSGRNEQFF.

In this sample, this clonotype turned up many times. The chain uses TRBV24-1 and TRBJ1-4; the D gene is possibly TRBD1 (6 bases). This CDR3 region has 12 residues. Per the germline V gene, CDR1 is KGHDR and CDR2 is SFDVKD. V lost 12 bases and J 4 bases, leaving 11 bases between the germline ends. CDR3 residues: CAAGASNEKLFF. The CDR3 bases are TGTGCCGCAGGGGCAAGTAATGAAAAACTGTTTTTT.

This clonotype occurred many times. The chain joins TRBV5-4 to TRBJ2-5; D is possibly TRBD1 (6 bases). CDR3 length: 13 residues. Trimming left V 4 bases short and J 5 bases short, with 12 bases between. Germline assignment: CDR1 SGHNT and CDR2 YYREEE (reference sequence). CDR3 nucleotides: TGTGCCAGCAGCGGATCAGGGGTGGAGACCCAGTACTTC. This encodes CASSGSGVETQYF.

The sample holds many counts of this clonotype. V and J are TRBV28 and TRBJ2-7; TRBD1 agrees at 8 bases. The germline V gene encodes CDR1 MDHEN and CDR2 SYDVKM. Trimming at V came to 7 bases and at J to 2 bases, leaving 7 bases not matched to a gene. The CDR3 extends over 14 amino acids. The CDR3 protein is CASNRGSLPYEQYF. The DNA for the CDR3 is TGTGCCAGCAACAGGGGGTCCCTCCCCTACGAGCAGTACTTC.

There are many counts of this clonotype. The genes are TRBV7-9 and TRBJ1-6, with D uncertain. Looked up from germline, CDR1 is SEHNR and CDR2 is FQNEAQ (reference sequence). V lost 6 bases, J lost 7 bases, and 7 bases lay in between. The CDR3 spans 12 residues. In DNA form, the CDR3 reads TGTGCCAGCAGTCGACTCAATTCACCCCTCCACTTT. This codes for CASSRLNSPLHF.

This clonotype was found many times. The chain carries TRBV5-1 and TRBJ1-5; no reliable D call. V was trimmed by 0 bases and J by 0 bases, leaving 7 bases between them. Germline V CDR1 and CDR2: SGHRS, YFSETQ. This CDR3 is 15 amino acids long. Here the CDR3 DNA reads TGCGCCAGCAGCTTGGAAGGGTATAGCAATCAGCCCCAGCATTTT. Amino acid sequence: CASSLEGYSNQPQHF.

The table lists this clonotype with many counts. The chain employs TRBV15 and TRBJ2-1; TRBD1 or TRBD2 may be the D gene (6 bases each). The CDR3 spans 15 residues. The germline V gene has CDR1 LNHNV and CDR2 YYDKDF (reference sequence). With 0 bases removed from V and 6 bases from J, the gap between germline ends came to 12 bases. The CDR3 sequence: CATSRDIGGGNEQFF. Written as DNA, the CDR3 is TGTGCCACCAGCAGAGATATAGGGGGAGGCAATGAGCAGTTCTTC. The complete variable domain, with remaining parts taken from reference TRBV15 and TRBJ2-1, reads DAMVIQNPRYQVTQFGKPVTLSCSQTLNHNVMYWYQQKSSQAPKLLFHYYDKDFNNEADTPDNFQSRRPNTSFCFLDIRSPGLGDTAMYLCATSRDIGGGNEQFFGPGTRLTVL.

This clonotype appeared many times. The rearrangement uses TRBV12-3 or TRBV12-4 and TRBJ2-1; no definite D call. The CDR3 contains 11 residues. Trimming cost V 5 bases and J 10 bases, with 9 bases left between them. This CDR3 reads CASSPTYEQFF. The DNA for the CDR3 is TGTGCCAGCAGTCCGACTTACGAGCAGTTCTTC.

This clonotype occurred a few times. This sequence joins TRBV28 and TRBJ2-7; 10 nucleotides match TRBD2. J gave up 0 bases and V 8 bases, and 1 base lay outside the gene matches. Germline V gives CDR1 MDHEN, CDR2 SYDVKM. This CDR3 region has 13 residues. The DNA for the CDR3 is TGTGCCAGCGCTAGCGGGAGCTCCTACGAGCAGTACTTC. Translated: CASASGSSYEQYF. Complete variable domain (other parts from reference TRBV28 and TRBJ2-7): DVKVTQSSRYLVKRTGEKVFLECVQDMDHENMFWYRQDPGLGLRLIYFSYDVKMKEKGDIPEGYSVSREKKERFSLILESASTNQTSMYLCASASGSSYEQYFGPGTRLTVT.

This clonotype was seen more than once but under ten times. This rearrangement joins TRBV20-1 to TRBJ2-1; possibly TRBD2 for D (6 bases). This CDR3 has 13 residues. Germline V CDR1 and CDR2: DFQATT, SNEGSKA (reference sequence). The ends were cut back, 7 bases at V and 1 base at J, with 11 bases in the middle. The CDR3 DNA reads TGCAGTGTTTGGGGACTGTCCTACAATGAGCAGTTCTTC. This translates into CSVWGLSYNEQFF.